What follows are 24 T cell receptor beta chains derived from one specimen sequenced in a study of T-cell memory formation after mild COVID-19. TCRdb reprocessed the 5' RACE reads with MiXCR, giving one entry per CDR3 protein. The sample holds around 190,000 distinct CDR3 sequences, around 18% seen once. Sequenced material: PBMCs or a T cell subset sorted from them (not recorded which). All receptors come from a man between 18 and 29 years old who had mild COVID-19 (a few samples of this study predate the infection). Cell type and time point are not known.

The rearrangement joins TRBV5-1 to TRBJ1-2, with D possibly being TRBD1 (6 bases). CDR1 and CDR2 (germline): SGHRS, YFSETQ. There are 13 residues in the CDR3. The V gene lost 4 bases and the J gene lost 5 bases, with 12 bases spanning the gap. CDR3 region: CASSRDILYGYTF. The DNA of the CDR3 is TGCGCCAGCAGCAGGGACATCCTGTATGGCTACACCTTC.

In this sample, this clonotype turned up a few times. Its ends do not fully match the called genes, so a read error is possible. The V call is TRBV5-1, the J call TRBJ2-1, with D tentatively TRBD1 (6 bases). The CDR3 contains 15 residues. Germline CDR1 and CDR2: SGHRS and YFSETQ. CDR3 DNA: TGCGCCAGCAGCCTACGGTTCCAGGGGTACATTGAGCAGTTCTTC. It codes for CASSLRFQGYIEQFF.

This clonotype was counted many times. The CDR3 DNA is TGCAGTGCTAGAAGGGGAGATACGCAGTATTTT. It translates to CSARRGDTQYF. This chain uses TRBV20-1 with TRBJ2-3, with D perhaps TRBD1 (5 bases). CDR1 and CDR2 from the germline V gene are DFQATT and SNEGSKA (reference sequence). The CDR3 covers 11 residues. Trimming took 2 bases from V and 5 from J, leaving 5 bases between them.

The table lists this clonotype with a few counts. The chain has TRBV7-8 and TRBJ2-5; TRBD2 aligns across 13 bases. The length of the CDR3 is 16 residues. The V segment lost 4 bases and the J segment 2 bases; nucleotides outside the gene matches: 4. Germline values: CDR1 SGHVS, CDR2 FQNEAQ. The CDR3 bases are TGTGCCAGCAGCTCCCGACTAGCGGGGGGACAAGAGACCCAGTACTTC. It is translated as CASSSRLAGGQETQYF. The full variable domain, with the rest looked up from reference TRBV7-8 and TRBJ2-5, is GAGVSQSPRYKVAKRGQDVALRCDPISGHVSLFWYQQALGQGPEFLTYFQNEAQLDKSGLPSDRFFAERPEGSVSTLKIQRTQQEDSAVYLCASSSRLAGGQETQYFGPGTRLLVL.

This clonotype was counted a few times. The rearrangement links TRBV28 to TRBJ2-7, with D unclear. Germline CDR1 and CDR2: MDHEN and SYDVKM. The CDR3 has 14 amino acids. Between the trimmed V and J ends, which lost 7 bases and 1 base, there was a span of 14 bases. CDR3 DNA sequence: TGTGCCAGCATCCCTGGCACCATTTCCTACGAGCAGTACTTC. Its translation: CASIPGTISYEQYF.

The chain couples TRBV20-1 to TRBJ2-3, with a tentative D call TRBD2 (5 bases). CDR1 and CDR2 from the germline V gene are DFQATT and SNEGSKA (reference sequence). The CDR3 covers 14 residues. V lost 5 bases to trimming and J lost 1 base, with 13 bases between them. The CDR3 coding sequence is TGCAGTGCTCCTCTAGCTCAGGGCACAGATACGCAGTATTTT. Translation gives CSAPLAQGTDTQYF.

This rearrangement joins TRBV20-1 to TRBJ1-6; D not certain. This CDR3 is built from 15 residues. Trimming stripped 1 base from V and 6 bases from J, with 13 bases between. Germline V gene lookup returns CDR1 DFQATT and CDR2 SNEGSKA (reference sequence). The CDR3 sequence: CSARVVASFNSPLHF. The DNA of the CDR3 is TGCAGTGCTAGAGTAGTGGCTTCGTTTAATTCACCCCTCCACTTT.

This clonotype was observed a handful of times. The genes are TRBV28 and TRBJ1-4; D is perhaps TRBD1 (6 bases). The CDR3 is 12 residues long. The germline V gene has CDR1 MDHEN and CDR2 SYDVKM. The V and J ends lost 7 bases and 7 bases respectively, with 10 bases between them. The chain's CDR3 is CASTRGGEKLFF. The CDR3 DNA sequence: TGTGCCAGCACCAGGGGAGGTGAAAAACTGTTTTTT.

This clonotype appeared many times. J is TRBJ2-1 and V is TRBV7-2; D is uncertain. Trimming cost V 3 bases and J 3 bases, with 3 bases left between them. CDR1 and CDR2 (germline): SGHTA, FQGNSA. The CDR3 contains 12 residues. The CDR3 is CASSFGYNEQFF. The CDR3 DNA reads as TGTGCCAGCAGCTTCGGCTACAATGAGCAGTTCTTC.

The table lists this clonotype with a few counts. The DNA of the CDR3 is TGCGCCAGCAGCCACTCTGGACGCACAGATACGCAGTATTTT. Residues: CASSHSGRTDTQYF. The chain uses TRBV4-1 and TRBJ2-3, with D unclear. With 3 bases removed from V and 1 base from J, the gap between germline ends came to 8 bases. The length of the CDR3 is 14 residues. Per germline, CDR1 MGHRA and CDR2 YSYEKL.

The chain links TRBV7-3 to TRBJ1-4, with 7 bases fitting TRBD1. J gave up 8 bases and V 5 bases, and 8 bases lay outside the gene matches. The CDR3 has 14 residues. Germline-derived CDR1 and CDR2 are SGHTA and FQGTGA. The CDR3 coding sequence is TGTGCCAGCAGCCCGACAGGGAATGGGGAAAAACTGTTTTTT. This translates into CASSPTGNGEKLFF.

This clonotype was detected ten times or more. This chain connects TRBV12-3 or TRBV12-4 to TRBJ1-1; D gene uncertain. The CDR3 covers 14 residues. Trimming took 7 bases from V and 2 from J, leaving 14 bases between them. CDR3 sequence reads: CASTVGLTNTEAFF. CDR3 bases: TGTGCCAGCACTGTCGGGCTGACAAACACTGAAGCTTTCTTT.

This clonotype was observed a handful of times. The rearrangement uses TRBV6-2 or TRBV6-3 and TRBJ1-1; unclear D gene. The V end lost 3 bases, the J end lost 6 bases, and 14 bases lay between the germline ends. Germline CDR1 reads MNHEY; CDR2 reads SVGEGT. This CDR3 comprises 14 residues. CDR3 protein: CASSYQRSPAEAFF. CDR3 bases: TGTGCCAGCAGTTATCAACGGAGCCCGGCTGAAGCTTTCTTT.

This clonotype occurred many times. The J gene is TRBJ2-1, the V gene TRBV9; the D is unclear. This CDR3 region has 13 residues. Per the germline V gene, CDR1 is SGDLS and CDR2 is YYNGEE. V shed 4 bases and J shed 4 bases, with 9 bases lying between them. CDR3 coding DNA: TGTGCCAGCAGCCTTACCCAATACAATGAGCAGTTCTTC. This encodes CASSLTQYNEQFF.

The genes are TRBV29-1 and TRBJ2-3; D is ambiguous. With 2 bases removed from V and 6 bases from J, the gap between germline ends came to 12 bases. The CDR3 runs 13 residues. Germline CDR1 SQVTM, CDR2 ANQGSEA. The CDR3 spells CSVELTVGDTQYF. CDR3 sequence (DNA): TGCAGCGTTGAATTGACGGTTGGGGATACGCAGTATTTT.

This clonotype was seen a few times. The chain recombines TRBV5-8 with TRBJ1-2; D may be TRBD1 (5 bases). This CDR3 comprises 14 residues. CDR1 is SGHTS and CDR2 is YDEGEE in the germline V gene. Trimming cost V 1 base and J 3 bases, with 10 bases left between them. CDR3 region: CASSLSGGDYGYTF. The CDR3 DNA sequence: TGTGCCAGCAGCTTGTCGGGGGGAGACTATGGCTACACCTTC.

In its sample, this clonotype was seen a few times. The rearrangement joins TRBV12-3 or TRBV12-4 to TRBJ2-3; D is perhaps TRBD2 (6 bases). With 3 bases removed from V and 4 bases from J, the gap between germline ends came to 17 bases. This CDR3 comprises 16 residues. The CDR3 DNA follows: TGTGCCAGCAGTTTCGGGGGTGGGACGAAGGCAGATACGCAGTATTTT. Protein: CASSFGGGTKADTQYF.

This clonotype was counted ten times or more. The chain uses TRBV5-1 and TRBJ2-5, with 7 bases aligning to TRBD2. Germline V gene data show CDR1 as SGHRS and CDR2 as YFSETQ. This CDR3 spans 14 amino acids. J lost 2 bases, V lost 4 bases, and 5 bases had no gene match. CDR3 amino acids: CASSPASGQETQYF. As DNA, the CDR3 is TGCGCCAGCAGCCCGGCTAGCGGACAAGAGACCCAGTACTTC.

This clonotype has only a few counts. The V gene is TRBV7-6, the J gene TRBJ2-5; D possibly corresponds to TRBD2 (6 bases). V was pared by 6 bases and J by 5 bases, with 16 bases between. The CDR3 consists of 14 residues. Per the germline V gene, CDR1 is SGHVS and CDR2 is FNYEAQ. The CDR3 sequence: CASSLAGSRETQYF. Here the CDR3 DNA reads TGTGCCAGCAGTCTTGCGGGGAGCCGGGAGACCCAGTACTTC.

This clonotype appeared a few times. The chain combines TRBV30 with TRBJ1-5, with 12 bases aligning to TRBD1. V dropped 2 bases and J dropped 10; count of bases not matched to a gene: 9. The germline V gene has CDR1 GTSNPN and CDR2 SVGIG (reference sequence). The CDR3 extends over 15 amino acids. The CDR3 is CAWSRGQGARGPQHF. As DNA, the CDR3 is TGTGCCTGGAGTCGGGGACAGGGGGCAAGAGGACCCCAGCATTTT.

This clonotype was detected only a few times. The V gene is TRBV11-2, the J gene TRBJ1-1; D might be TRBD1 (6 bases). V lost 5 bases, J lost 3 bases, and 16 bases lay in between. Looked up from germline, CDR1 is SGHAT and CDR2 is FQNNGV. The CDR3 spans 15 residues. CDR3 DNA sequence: TGTGCCAGCAGCCATTATACAGGGAAGGACACTGAAGCTTTCTTT. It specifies CASSHYTGKDTEAFF.

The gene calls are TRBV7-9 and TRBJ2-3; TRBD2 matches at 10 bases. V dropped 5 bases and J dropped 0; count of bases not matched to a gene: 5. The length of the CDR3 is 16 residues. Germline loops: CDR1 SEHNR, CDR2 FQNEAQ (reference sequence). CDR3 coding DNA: TGTGCCAGCAGCGCGGAGCGGGGGGGGAGCACAGATACGCAGTATTTT. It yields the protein CASSAERGGSTDTQYF.

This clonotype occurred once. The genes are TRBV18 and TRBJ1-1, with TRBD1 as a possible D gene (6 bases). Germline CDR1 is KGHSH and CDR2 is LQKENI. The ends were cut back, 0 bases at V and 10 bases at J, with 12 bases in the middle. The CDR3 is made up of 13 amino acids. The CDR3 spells CASSPPRGGRAFF. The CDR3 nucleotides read TGTGCCAGCTCACCACCGAGGGGGGGGCGAGCTTTCTTT. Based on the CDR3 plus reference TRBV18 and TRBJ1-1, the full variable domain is NAGVMQNPRHLVRRRGQEARLRCSPMKGHSHVYWYRQLPEEGLKFMVYLQKENIIDESGMPKERFSAEFPKEGPSILRIQQVVRGDSAAYFCASSPPRGGRAFFGQGTRLTVV.

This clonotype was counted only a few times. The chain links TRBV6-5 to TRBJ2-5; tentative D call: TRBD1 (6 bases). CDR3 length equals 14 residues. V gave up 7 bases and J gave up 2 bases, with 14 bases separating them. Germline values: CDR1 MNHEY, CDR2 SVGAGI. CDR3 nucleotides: TGTGCCAGCAAGGCAGGGGAGAGGCAAGAGACCCAGTACTTC. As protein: CASKAGERQETQYF.